The 4 T cell receptor beta chains reported below all come from one sample, sequenced in a study of T cell changes during pregnancy in multiple sclerosis. Here immunoSEQ multiplex PCR was the method, and the copy in TCRdb shows in-frame clones only, minus some. The table includes tens of thousands of clones, over 90% detected once. This specimen consisted of peripheral blood, obtained in the third trimester of pregnancy. These receptors were taken from a female donor with multiple sclerosis, enrolled in a pregnancy study.

This sequence joins TRBV7-9 and TRBJ2-7, with TRBD2 matching 7 bases. From germline, CDR1 is SEHNR and CDR2 FQNEAQ (reference sequence). The V gene end was trimmed by 4 bases and the J gene end by 5 bases; junction bases not matched to a gene: 2. The CDR3 is made up of 12 amino acids. The CDR3 here is CASSSRENEQYF. DNA of the CDR3: TGTGCCAGCAGCTCGCGGGAGAACGAGCAGTACTTC.

The chain couples TRBV5-6 to TRBJ2-7, with 7 positions matching TRBD2. The CDR3 has 14 residues. V lost 0 bases to trimming and J lost 2 bases; unmatched junction nucleotides: 2. Germline lookup yields CDR1 SGHDT and CDR2 YYEEEE. DNA for the CDR3: TGTGCCAGCAGCTTGGGCGGGAGCCCCTACGAGCAGTACTTC. Amino acids: CASSLGGSPYEQYF.

The rearrangement links TRBV18 to TRBJ2-1; D gene unclear. Trimming shortened V by 4 bases and J by 6 bases, and 10 bases separated the two germline ends. Germline lookup yields CDR1 KGHSH and CDR2 LQKENI. This CDR3 spans 13 amino acids. This CDR3 is CASSRVEVNEQFF. CDR3 nucleotide sequence: TGTGCCAGCTCACGGGTAGAGGTCAATGAGCAGTTCTTC.

The chain joins TRBV4-2 to TRBJ2-5, with 12 bases matching TRBD1. Losses at the gene ends were 3 bases for V and 7 bases for J; bases not matched to a gene: 6. The germline V gene has CDR1 LGHNA and CDR2 YNFKEQ. The CDR3 sequence is 15 residues long. The chain's CDR3 is CASSQGQGAKVTQYF. The CDR3 DNA reads TGTGCCAGCAGCCAGGGACAGGGGGCGAAGGTGACCCAGTACTTC.